The 3 T cell receptor beta chains below come from one sample, sequenced in a study of cytomegalovirus exposure and HLA in healthy donors. The PCR had 60 Vbeta and 13 Jbeta primers. Data came from immunoSEQ multiplex PCR; TCRdb stores just in-frame clones and leaves some out. Of approximately 190,000 clones in the sample, over 70% are singletons; the top ten hold 1.3%. The sequenced sample was PBMCs. These receptors were taken from a young man in good health and CMV-seronegative.

This chain links TRBV30 with TRBJ2-3, with D perhaps matching TRBD2 (7 bases). The CDR3 is made up of 14 amino acids. Germline V CDR1 and CDR2: GTSNPN, SVGIG (reference sequence). Trimming took off 2 bases at V and 5 bases at J, with 14 bases between the two ends. The CDR3 loop is CAWSPGGEGDTQYF. The CDR3, as DNA: TGTGCCTGGAGTCCGGGGGGCGAGGGAGATACGCAGTATTTT.

The chain has TRBV18 and TRBJ1-2, with 8 bases identical to TRBD1. The CDR3 has 13 amino acids. With 8 bases clipped from V and 2 bases from J, the junction kept 4 bases outside the gene matches. CDR1 is KGHSH, CDR2 LQKENI, per germline. The DNA for the CDR3 is TGTGCCAGCACCGGACAGGGAAACTATGGCTACACCTTC. This gives the protein CASTGQGNYGYTF. Combining the CDR3 with reference TRBV18 and TRBJ1-2 gives the whole variable domain NAGVMQNPRHLVRRRGQEARLRCSPMKGHSHVYWYRQLPEEGLKFMVYLQKENIIDESGMPKERFSAEFPKEGPSILRIQQVVRGDSAAYFCASTGQGNYGYTFGSGTRLTVV.

The rearrangement joins TRBV12-5 to TRBJ1-5, with 7 bases that match TRBD1. CDR1 is LGHNT and CDR2 is FRNRAP in the germline V gene. This CDR3 has 13 residues. V shed 6 bases, J shed 7 bases, and the junction held 6 bases outside the gene matches. CDR3 nucleotide sequence: TGTGCTAGTGGACAGGGGTTAGGCCAGCCCCAGCATTTT. Translation gives CASGQGLGQPQHF.